This TCR beta chain derives from a study of response to subunit inactivated influenza vaccine. This clonotype was seen at least ten times. The CDR3 covers 15 residues. The germline V gene has CDR1 ENHRY and CDR2 SYGVKD. V lost 0 bases and J lost 2, with 8 bases in between. TCRdb reprocessed the RT-PCR reads via MiXCR and lists one record per CDR3 protein. The sample yields about 570,000 distinct CDR3 sequences, around 11% seen once. These data were also reused for a study on T cells expressing NK-cell markers. Per that paper: TCR beta cDNA was made by 5'RACE template switching with UMIs. Source material for TCR beta repertoires consisted of sorted CD3+CD56+NKG2C+, CD3+CD56+NKG2C- and CD3+CD56-NKG2C+ T cells. Seven of the eight sequenced donors were HCMV-seropositive; one was seronegative.

The V gene is TRBV10-3, the J gene TRBJ2-1; possible D gene TRBD2, 5 bases. The source is a man aged 50-59 years who received an inactivated influenza vaccine. Sequences were derived from PBMCs from blood, sampled on the day of vaccination. Here the CDR3 reads CAISESSGAYNEQFF. The CDR3 DNA reads as TGTGCCATCAGTGAGTCGAGCGGAGCCTACAATGAGCAGTTCTTC.